The source of this T cell receptor beta chain is a study of breast tumors, draining lymph nodes, adjacent tissues. Samples came from axillary lymph nodes draining the breast cancer. TCRdb passed the multiplex PCR reads through MiXCR, listing each CDR3 protein once. The repertoire holds tens of thousands of distinct CDR3 sequences, roughly 30% seen once, with more than 7% in the top ten. This CDR3 has 16 residues. Germline lookup yields CDR1 SGHTA and CDR2 FQGTGA. V shed 5 bases and J shed 0 bases, with 14 bases lying between them. This clonotype has ten or more counts. Antigen: not known. The study, taken as a whole, reports: The lymph node origin of tumor T cells was framed as consistent with a hypothesis, not demonstrated. Most tumor T cells seemingly derive from lymph node, then expand in tumor. Tumor repertoires ranked between lymph nodes and nontumor tissue in diversity, with V and J gene preferences. Compared with basal-like, luminal-like tumors shared significantly more repertoire with nontumor tissue.

The TCR comes from a female donor with breast cancer. Some clones in this sample may be carry-over from other donors' samples. The chain employs TRBV7-3 and TRBJ2-1, with D possibly being TRBD2 (7 bases). The material sequenced was axillary lymph node tissue. CDR3 loop: CASSPGGGSSYNEQFF. In DNA, the CDR3 is TGTGCCAGCAGCCCGGGGGGCGGTAGCTCCTACAATGAGCAGTTCTTC.